This TCR beta chain was found in a study of OX40 agonist ivuxolimab in advanced cancers. Study-wide background: The dose-escalation group included hepatocellular carcinoma, melanoma, renal cell carcinoma and head and neck cancer. Partial responses were achieved by three patients, one with hepatocellular carcinoma and two with cutaneous melanoma. Participants could have had prior anti-PD-1, anti-PD-L1 or anti-CTLA-4 therapy, and 40% had some.

Trimming took 4 bases from V and 0 from J; bases not matched to a gene: 6. CDR1 is MGHRA and CDR2 is YSYEKL in the germline V gene. The CDR3 has 16 residues. Assay: immunoSEQ multiplex PCR; the TCRdb copy retains only in-frame clones and omits some. The top ten hold around a sixth of the sample, which has approximately 69,000 clones, roughly 94% seen once. Blood got drawn at baseline, again on cycle 4 day 1, and then on cycle 7 day 1. This clone was seen a handful of times. The V call is TRBV4-1, the J call TRBJ1-3; 7 bases are shared with TRBD1. The sequence was obtained from an adult with an advanced solid tumor such as melanoma, head and neck, liver or kidney cancer. The source material was CD4+ or CD8+ T cells sorted from blood, sampled in a trial of the OX40 agonist ivuxolimab. DNA for the CDR3: TGCGCCAGCAGCCCCACGACAGGGAGCTCTGGAAACACCATATATTTT. It is translated as CASSPTTGSSGNTIYF.